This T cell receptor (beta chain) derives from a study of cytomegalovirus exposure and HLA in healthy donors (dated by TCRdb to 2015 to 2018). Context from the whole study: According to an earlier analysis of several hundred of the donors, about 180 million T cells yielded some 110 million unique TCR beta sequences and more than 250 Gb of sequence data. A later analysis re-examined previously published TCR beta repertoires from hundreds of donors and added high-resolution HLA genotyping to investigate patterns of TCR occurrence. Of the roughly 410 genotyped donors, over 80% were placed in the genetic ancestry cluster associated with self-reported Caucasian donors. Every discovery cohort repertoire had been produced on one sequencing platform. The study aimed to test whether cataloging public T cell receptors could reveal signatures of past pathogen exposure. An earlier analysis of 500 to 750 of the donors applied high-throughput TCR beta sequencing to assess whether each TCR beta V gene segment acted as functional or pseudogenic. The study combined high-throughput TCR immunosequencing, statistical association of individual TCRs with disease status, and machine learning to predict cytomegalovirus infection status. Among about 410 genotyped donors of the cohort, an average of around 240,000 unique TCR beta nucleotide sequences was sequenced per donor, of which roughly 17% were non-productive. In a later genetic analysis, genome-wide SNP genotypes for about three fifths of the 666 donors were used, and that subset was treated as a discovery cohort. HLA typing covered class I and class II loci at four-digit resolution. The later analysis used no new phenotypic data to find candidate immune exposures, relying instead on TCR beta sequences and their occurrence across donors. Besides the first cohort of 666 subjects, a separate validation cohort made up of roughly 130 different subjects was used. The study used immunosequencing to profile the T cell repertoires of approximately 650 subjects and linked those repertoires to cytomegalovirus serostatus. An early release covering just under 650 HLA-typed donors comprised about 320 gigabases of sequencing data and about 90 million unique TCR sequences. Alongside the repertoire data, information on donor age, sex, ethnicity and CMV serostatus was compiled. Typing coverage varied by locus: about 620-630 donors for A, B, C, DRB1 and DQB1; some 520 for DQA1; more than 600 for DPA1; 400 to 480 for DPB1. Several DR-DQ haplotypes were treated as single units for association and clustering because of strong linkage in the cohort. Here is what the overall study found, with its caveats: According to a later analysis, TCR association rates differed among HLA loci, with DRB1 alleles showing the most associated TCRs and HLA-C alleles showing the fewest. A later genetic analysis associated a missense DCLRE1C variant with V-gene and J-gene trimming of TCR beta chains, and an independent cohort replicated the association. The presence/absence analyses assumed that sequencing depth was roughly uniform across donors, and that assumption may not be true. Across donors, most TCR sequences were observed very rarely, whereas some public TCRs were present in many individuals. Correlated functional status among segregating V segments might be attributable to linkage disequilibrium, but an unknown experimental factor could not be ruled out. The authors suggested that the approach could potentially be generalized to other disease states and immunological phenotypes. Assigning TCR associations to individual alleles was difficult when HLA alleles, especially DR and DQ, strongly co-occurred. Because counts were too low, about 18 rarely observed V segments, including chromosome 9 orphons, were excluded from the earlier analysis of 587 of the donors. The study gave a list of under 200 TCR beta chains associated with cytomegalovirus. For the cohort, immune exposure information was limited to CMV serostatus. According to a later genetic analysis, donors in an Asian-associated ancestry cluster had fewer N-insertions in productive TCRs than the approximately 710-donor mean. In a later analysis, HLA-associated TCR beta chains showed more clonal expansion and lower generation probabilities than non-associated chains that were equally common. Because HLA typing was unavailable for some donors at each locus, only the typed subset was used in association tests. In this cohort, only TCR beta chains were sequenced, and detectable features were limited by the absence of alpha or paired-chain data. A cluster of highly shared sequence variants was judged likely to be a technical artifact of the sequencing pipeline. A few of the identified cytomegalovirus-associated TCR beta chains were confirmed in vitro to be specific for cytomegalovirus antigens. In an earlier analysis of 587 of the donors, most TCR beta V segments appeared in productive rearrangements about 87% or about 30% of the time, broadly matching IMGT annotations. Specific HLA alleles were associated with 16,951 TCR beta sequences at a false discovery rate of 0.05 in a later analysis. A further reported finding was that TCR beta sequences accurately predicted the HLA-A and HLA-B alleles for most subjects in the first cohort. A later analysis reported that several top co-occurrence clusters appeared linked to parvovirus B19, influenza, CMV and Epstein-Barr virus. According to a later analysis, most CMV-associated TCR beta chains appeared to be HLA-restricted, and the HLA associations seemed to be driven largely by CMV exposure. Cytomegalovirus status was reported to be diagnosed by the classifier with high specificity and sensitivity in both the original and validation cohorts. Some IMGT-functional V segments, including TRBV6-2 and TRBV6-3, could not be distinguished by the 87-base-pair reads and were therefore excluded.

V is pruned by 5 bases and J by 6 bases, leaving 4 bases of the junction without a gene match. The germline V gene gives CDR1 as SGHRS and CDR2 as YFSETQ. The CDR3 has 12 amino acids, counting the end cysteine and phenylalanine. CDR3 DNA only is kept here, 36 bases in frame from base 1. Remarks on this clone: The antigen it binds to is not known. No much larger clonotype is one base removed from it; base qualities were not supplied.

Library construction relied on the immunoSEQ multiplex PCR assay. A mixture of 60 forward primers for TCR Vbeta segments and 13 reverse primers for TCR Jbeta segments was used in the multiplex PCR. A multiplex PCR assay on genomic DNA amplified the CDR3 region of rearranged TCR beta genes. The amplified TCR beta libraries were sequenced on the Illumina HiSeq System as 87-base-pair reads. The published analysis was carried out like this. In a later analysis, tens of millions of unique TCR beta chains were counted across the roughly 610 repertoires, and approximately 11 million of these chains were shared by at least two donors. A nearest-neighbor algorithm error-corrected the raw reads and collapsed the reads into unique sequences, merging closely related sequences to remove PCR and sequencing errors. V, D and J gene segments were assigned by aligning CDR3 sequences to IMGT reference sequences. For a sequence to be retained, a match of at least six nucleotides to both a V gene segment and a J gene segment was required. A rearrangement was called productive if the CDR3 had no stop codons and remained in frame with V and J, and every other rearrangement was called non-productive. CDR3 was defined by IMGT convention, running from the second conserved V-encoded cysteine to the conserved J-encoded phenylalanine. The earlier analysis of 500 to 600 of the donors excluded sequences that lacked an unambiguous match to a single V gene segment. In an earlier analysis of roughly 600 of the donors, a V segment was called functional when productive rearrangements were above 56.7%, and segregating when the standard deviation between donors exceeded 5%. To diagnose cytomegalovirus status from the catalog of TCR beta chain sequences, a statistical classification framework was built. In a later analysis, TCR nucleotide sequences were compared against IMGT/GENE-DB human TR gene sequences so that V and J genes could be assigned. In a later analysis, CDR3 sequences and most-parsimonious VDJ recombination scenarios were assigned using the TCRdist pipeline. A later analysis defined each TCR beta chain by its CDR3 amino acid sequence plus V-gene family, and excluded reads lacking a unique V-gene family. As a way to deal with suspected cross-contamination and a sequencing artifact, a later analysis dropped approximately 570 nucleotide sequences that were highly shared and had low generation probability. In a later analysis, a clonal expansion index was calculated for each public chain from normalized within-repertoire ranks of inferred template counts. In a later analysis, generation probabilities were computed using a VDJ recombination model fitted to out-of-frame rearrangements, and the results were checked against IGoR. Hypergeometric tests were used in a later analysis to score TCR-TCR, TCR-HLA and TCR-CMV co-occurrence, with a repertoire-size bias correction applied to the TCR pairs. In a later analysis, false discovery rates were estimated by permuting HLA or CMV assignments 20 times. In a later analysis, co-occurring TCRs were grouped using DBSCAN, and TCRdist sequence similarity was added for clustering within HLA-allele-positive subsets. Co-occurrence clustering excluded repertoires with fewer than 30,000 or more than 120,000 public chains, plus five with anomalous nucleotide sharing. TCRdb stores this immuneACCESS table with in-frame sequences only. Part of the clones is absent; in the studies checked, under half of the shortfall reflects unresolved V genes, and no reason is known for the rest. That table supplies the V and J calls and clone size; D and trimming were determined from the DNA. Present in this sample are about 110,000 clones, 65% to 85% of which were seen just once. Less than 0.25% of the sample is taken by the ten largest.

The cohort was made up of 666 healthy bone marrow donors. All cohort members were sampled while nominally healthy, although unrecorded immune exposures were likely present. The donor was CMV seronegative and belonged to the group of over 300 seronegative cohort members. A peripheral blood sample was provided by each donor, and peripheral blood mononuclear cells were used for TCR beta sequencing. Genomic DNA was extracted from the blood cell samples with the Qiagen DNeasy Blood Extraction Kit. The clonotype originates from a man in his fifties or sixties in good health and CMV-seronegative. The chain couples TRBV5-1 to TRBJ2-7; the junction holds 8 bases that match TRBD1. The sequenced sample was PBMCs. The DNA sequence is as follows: TGCGCCAGCAGACAGGGGGAGGTCGAGCAGTACTTC. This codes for CASRQGEVEQYF.